This T cell receptor beta chain stems from a study of shared clonotypes between healthy human individuals. At the level of the study: The study enrolled a couple of women and three men aged 18 to 49. Donors had three CD4 naive, three CD4 memory, two CD8 naive and one CD8 memory plate apiece.

Clones were read by immunoSEQ multiplex PCR, and TCRdb kept only the in-frame ones, dropping some. The sample shows roughly 2,300,000 clones, about 90% of them seen only once. Germline V gene sequence: CDR1 MNHEY, CDR2 SVGAGI. V was pared by 7 bases and J by 8 bases, with 18 bases between. This CDR3 is 14 amino acids long. Caucasian adults living in Nashville, Tennessee, provided all samples. This clonotype was obtained from a man between 18 and 29 years old in good health. Some clones in this sample may be carry-over from other donors' samples. Input material: naive CD4+ T cells from PBMCs. The sample's subset: CD45RA+ positively selected. The V and J genes are TRBV6-5 and TRBJ2-4; D uncertain. CDR3 coding DNA: TGTGCCAGCACCACAAGCCCCTTTGGGCACATTCAGTACTTC. Its protein is CASTTSPFGHIQYF.